The 2 T cell receptor beta chains in this list originate from one sample, sequenced in a study of OX40 agonist ivuxolimab in advanced cancers. TCRdb keeps only in-frame clones here, not all; method: immunoSEQ multiplex PCR. The sample lists roughly 26,000 clones; around 83% were seen once. Sequences were derived from CD4+ or CD8+ T cells sorted from blood, sampled in a trial of the OX40 agonist ivuxolimab. The receptors shown here come from an adult with an advanced solid tumor such as melanoma, head and neck, liver or kidney cancer.

In nucleotides, the CDR3 is TGCGCCAGCAGCCAATTCGGCGGGACATTGAACACCGGGGAGCTGTTTTTT. Protein sequence: CASSQFGGTLNTGELFF. The V gene is TRBV4-1, the J gene TRBJ2-2; TRBD1 or TRBD2 may be the D gene (6 bases each). In germline, CDR1 is MGHRA, CDR2 YSYEKL. V lost 2 bases, J lost 1 base, and 14 bases lay in between. The CDR3 is 17 residues long.

The table lists this clone with a few counts. The chain couples TRBV6-1 to TRBJ1-4, with unresolved D. This CDR3 contains 13 residues. V lost 6 bases and J 7 bases, leaving 12 bases between the germline ends. The V gene's germline CDR1 is MNHNS and CDR2 SASEGT. The CDR3 reads CASSPIKGEKLFF. In DNA, the CDR3 is TGTGCCAGCAGCCCAATTAAGGGTGAAAAACTGTTTTTT.